One sample yielded the 2 T cell receptor beta chains listed below, sequenced in a study of neoadjuvant anti-PD-1 for oral cavity cancer. The sample's time point: after neoadjuvant nivolumab, at surgical resection. The repertoire was sequenced with immunoSEQ multiplex PCR; TCRdb's copy has only in-frame clones and lacks some. The sample contains 14,000 or so clones, around 75% of which appear only once. The sequenced sample was PBMCs, obtained after nivolumab (anti-PD-1) treatment. The origin of the receptors is a person aged 40 to 85 with oral cavity squamous cell carcinoma.

The chain carries TRBV11-1 and TRBJ2-5; TRBD2 might be the D (5 bases). Germline assignment: CDR1 SGHAT and CDR2 FQDESV (reference sequence). Trimming took off 3 bases at V and 2 bases at J, with 16 bases between the two ends. The CDR3 totals 16 residues. CDR3: CASSLGIITGQETQYF. CDR3 in DNA: TGTGCCAGCAGCTTGGGTATTATAACGGGACAAGAGACCCAGTACTTC.

This clone has just a few counts. The rearrangement links TRBV11-2 to TRBJ2-4; 9 positions agree with TRBD2. This CDR3 has 16 residues. With V trimmed by 5 bases and J by 8 bases, 13 bases remained unmatched. In germline, CDR1 is SGHAT, CDR2 FQNNGV. The CDR3 DNA follows: TGTGCCAGCAGCACGGGACTAGCCCGTGATAAGTACATTCAGTACTTC. Protein: CASSTGLARDKYIQYF.